This T cell receptor (beta chain) was documented in a study of tumor-infiltrating lymphocytes in primary liver carcinoma. Co-extraction of both nucleic acids (RNA and DNA) used about 20-34 mg of unsorted bulk tissue. Surgical resection treated primary liver carcinoma in the patients. All tumor samples contained more than 85% viable tumor cells. There are many counts of this clonotype. Making TCR beta cDNA involved approximately 480 ng total RNA and a constant-region primer. It was through three nested multiplex PCR rounds of slightly modified ARM-PCR that TCR beta libraries arose. Amplification in the first two PCR rounds was performed using TRBV1-TRBV30 forward primers and a C-beta reverse primer for roughly 10 cycles each. TCRdb processed the multiplex PCR reads anew with MiXCR; each CDR3 protein has one entry. The table shows around 80,000 distinct CDR3 sequences, with 60% to 75% occurring only once.

This CDR3 has 16 residues. Germline lookup yields CDR1 SGHKS and CDR2 YYEKEE (reference sequence). V lost 1 base and J lost 4; bases outside the gene matches: 7. This TCR was recovered from a man in his forties with primary liver carcinoma and hepatitis B virus infection. Sequencing used liver tumor tissue from sampling region 1. Indicated subset: tumor region T1, superior pole. The V gene is TRBV5-5, the J gene TRBJ2-3; 9 bases match TRBD2. The CDR3 loop is CASSLLAGVAADTQYF. The CDR3 DNA reads as TGTGCCAGCAGCTTGTTAGCGGGAGTAGCGGCAGATACGCAGTATTTT.